These 8 T cell receptor beta chains were sequenced from one sample in a study of T cell responses to AZD1222 COVID-19 vaccine. Clones were sequenced by immunoSEQ multiplex PCR, and TCRdb holds only the in-frame ones, with some missing. The sample contains approximately 200,000 clones, around 88% of which appear only once. Sequencing used peripheral blood, obtained on day 0 of AZD1222 vaccination. These receptors all stem from an adult in good health.

This clone was counted once. The chain employs TRBV9 and TRBJ2-3; no firm D call. This CDR3 has 18 amino acids. Germline V lookup: CDR1 SGDLS, CDR2 YYNGEE. Trimming took 4 bases from V and 0 from J, leaving 21 bases between them. CDR3 region: CASSLVPPSISSTDTQYF. In DNA form, the CDR3 reads TGTGCCAGCAGCCTAGTCCCACCTAGTATATCTAGCACAGATACGCAGTATTTT. Full variable domain (outside the CDR3, taken from reference TRBV9 and TRBJ2-3): DSGVTQTPKHLITATGQRVTLRCSPRSGDLSVYWYQQSLDQGLQFLIQYYNGEERAKGNILERFSAQQFPDLHSELNLSSLELGDSALYFCASSLVPPSISSTDTQYFGPGTRLTVL.

The V gene is TRBV3-1 (or the pseudogene TRBV3-2), the J gene TRBJ2-3; D unresolved. Germline lookup yields CDR1 LGHDT and CDR2 YNNKEL (reference sequence). Trimming took 1 base from V and 8 from J, leaving 4 bases between them. The CDR3 contains 11 residues. The CDR3 coding sequence is TGTGCCAGCAGCCAAGCGGGTACGCAGTATTTT. The encoded protein is CASSQAGTQYF.

The rearrangement joins TRBV5-4 to TRBJ2-1, with 9 bases lining up with TRBD2. The CDR3 runs to 15 residues. CDR1 and CDR2 (germline): SGHNT, YYREEE (reference sequence). The junction had 8 bases not matched to a gene; V was cut back by 4 bases and J by 6 bases. CDR3 in DNA: TGTGCCAGCAGCGAAGGGACTAGCAGGGGCAATGAGCAGTTCTTC. This translates into CASSEGTSRGNEQFF.

V usage is TRBV6-2 or TRBV6-3 and J usage is TRBJ2-1, with 12 bases that match TRBD1. The CDR3 sequence is 15 residues long. CDR1 is MNHEY, CDR2 SVGEGT, per germline. The junction had 1 base not matched to a gene; V was cut back by 5 bases and J by 2 bases. The CDR3 sequence is CASSRDRGPYNEQFF. The CDR3 nucleotides are TGTGCCAGCAGTCGGGACAGGGGGCCCTACAATGAGCAGTTCTTC.

The chain uses TRBV7-9 and TRBJ1-6, with 7 nucleotides matching TRBD1. V dropped 4 bases and J dropped 10; count of bases not matched to a gene: 4. CDR1 is SEHNR, CDR2 FQNEAQ, per germline (reference sequence). The CDR3 contains 13 residues. The CDR3 nucleotides are TGTGCCAGCAGCTCAGGGGGTGGCTCACCCCTCCACTTT. Translation: CASSSGGGSPLHF. Using reference TRBV7-9 and TRBJ1-6 for the parts outside the CDR3, the full variable domain is DTGVSQNPRHKITKRGQNVTFRCDPISEHNRLYWYRQTLGQGPEFLTYFQNEAQLEKSRLLSDRFSAERPKGSFSTLEIQRTEQGDSAMYLCASSSGGGSPLHFGNGTRLTVT.

In its sample, this clone was seen once. The rearrangement uses TRBV4-3 and TRBJ2-3; possibly TRBD2 for D (6 bases). The germline V gene has CDR1 LGHNA and CDR2 YSLEER. V was cut by 0 bases and J by 6 bases, with 10 bases left in between. The CDR3 totals 14 residues. The CDR3 DNA follows: TGCGCCAGCAGCCAAGAGGGGAGGTTTGATACGCAGTATTTT. This encodes CASSQEGRFDTQYF.

The J gene is TRBJ1-2, the V gene TRBV5-1; D gene uncertain. Between the trimmed V and J ends, which lost 4 bases and 8 bases, there was a span of 18 bases. This CDR3 region has 14 residues. Per the germline V gene, CDR1 is SGHRS and CDR2 is YFSETQ. In DNA, the CDR3 is TGCGCCAGCAGCCCGGACGCGGCCTCCCCGGGCTACACCTTC. Its translation: CASSPDAASPGYTF.

V is TRBV18 and J is TRBJ1-2; 7 nucleotides line up with TRBD1. V lost 2 bases, J lost 7 bases, and 10 bases stayed unmatched. The germline CDR1 and CDR2 sequences are KGHSH and LQKENI. The CDR3 consists of 15 residues. The CDR3 sequence: CASSPRGHTGFGYTF. The CDR3 DNA sequence: TGTGCCAGCTCACCAAGGGGGCATACAGGGTTTGGCTACACCTTC.